This T cell receptor beta chain was identified in a study of T-cell memory formation after mild COVID-19. Concerning this clonotype: Its antigen is unknown.

TCRdb redid the calling of the 5' RACE reads with MiXCR, one entry per CDR3 protein. This repertoire shows 560,000 or so distinct CDR3 sequences, roughly 17% found once; its top ten account for roughly 8%. Points from the study as a whole: For contracting clones, CD4+ ones sat mainly in CM and EM, CD8+ in EMRA.

Between the trimmed V and J ends, which lost 3 bases and 7 bases, there was a span of 7 bases. This CDR3 comprises 13 residues. The germline V gene has CDR1 SGHVS and CDR2 FQNEAQ. This chain joins TRBV7-8 and TRBJ1-6; D gene unclear. Sequenced material: PBMCs or a T cell subset sorted from them (not recorded which). This TCR derives from an adult woman who had mild COVID-19 (a few samples of this study predate the infection). Cell type and time point are not known. The CDR3 reads CASSFQDNSPLHF. CDR3 bases: TGTGCCAGCAGCTTCCAAGACAATTCACCCCTCCACTTT.